The 9 T cell receptor beta chains reported below all come from one sample, sequenced in a study of T cell responses to AZD1222 COVID-19 vaccine. Libraries were prepared by immunoSEQ multiplex PCR; TCRdb keeps only in-frame clonotypes and omits some of them. Of around 130,000 clones listed, 92% are singletons. This sample comprised peripheral blood, obtained 28 days after the second AZD1222 dose. The receptors come from an adult who received the AZD1222 COVID-19 vaccine.

The chain has TRBV4-2 and TRBJ2-6; TRBD1 matches 8 bases. This CDR3 spans 17 amino acids. The ends lost 0 bases at V and 3 bases at J; junction bases unmatched: 4. Germline V gene data show CDR1 as LGHNA and CDR2 as YNFKEQ. DNA for the CDR3: TGTGCCAGCAGCCAAGAGGGGACAGGTGATGGGGCCAACGTCCTGACTTTC. Translating gives CASSQEGTGDGANVLTF.

The chain employs TRBV6-5 and TRBJ1-3; D call uncertain. CDR3 length: 13 amino acids. The V end was cut by 6 bases, the J end by 3 bases, with 9 bases between. Germline lookup yields CDR1 MNHEY and CDR2 SVGAGI. The CDR3 here is CASREGNGNTIYF. The CDR3 bases are TGTGCCAGCAGGGAGGGTAATGGAAACACCATATATTTT.

The chain carries TRBV19 and TRBJ2-3; no clear D gene. Trimming left V 1 base short and J 0 bases short, with 8 bases between. The CDR3 length is 15 residues. Germline values: CDR1 LNHDA, CDR2 SQIVND (reference sequence). CDR3 nucleotide sequence: TGTGCCAGTAGTATAGTAGCTGCTAGCACAGATACGCAGTATTTT. Its translation is CASSIVAASTDTQYF.

CDR3 sequence reads: CASSPSGTGGKLFF. The DNA of the CDR3 is TGTGCCAGCAGCCCATCCGGGACAGGAGGAAAACTGTTTTTT. This chain connects TRBV7-9 to TRBJ1-4, with 8 bases that match TRBD1. The CDR3 length is 14 residues. Germline-derived CDR1 and CDR2 are SEHNR and FQNEAQ (reference sequence). The V segment lost 5 bases and the J segment 10 bases; nucleotides outside the gene matches: 9.

The table lists this clone with a few counts. The chain carries TRBV5-4 and TRBJ2-7; D possibly corresponds to TRBD2 (5 bases). The CDR3 sequence is 12 residues long. Trimming removed 3 bases at V and 3 bases at J, with 7 bases between. From germline, CDR1 is SGHNT and CDR2 YYREEE (reference sequence). In DNA, the CDR3 is TGTGCCAGCAGCTCAGGACTCTACGAGCAGTACTTC. It yields the protein CASSSGLYEQYF.

The rearrangement uses TRBV10-3 and TRBJ1-3; no clear D. Per germline, CDR1 ENHRY and CDR2 SYGVKD. Trimming left V 11 bases short and J 0 bases short, with 11 bases between. This CDR3 has 13 residues. This CDR3 reads CAVQPTSGNTIYF. Written as DNA, the CDR3 is TGTGCCGTCCAGCCTACCTCTGGAAACACCATATATTTT.

CDR3 DNA: TGTGCCAGCAGCTTACAGGGAGTCTACGAGCAGTACTTC. It encodes CASSLQGVYEQYF. The chain employs TRBV5-5 and TRBJ2-7; a weak D match, TRBD1 (6 bases). With 2 bases removed from V and 3 bases from J, the gap between germline ends came to 9 bases. This CDR3 contains 13 residues. Per the germline V gene, CDR1 is SGHKS and CDR2 is YYEKEE (reference sequence).

The V gene is TRBV27, the J gene TRBJ2-3; D is uncertain. Germline loops: CDR1 MNHEY, CDR2 SMNVEV (reference sequence). The V gene lost 6 bases and the J gene lost 2 bases, with 12 bases spanning the gap. The CDR3 is 14 residues long. This chain's CDR3 is CASSRLDSTDTQYF. The CDR3 region has the DNA TGTGCCAGCAGCCGCCTTGACTCCACAGATACGCAGTATTTT.

The chain combines TRBV9 with TRBJ1-6; 7 nucleotides agree with TRBD1. The junction had 10 bases not matched to a gene; V was cut back by 3 bases and J by 13 bases. The CDR3 is 14 residues long. In germline, CDR1 is SGDLS, CDR2 YYNGEE. The CDR3 loop is CASSADRAGSPLHF. CDR3 bases: TGTGCCAGCAGCGCCGACAGGGCAGGGTCGCCCCTCCACTTT.